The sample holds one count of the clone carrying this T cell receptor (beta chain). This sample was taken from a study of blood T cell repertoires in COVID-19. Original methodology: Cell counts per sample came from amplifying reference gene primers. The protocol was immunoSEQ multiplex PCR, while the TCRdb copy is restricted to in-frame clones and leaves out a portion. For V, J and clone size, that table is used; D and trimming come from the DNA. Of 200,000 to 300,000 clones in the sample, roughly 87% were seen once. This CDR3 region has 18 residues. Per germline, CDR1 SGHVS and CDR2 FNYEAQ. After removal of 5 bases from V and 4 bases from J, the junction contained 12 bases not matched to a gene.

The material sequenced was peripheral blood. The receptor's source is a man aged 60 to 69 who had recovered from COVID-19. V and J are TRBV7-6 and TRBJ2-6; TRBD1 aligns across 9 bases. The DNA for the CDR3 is TGTGCCAGCAGCAAACGGCCGGGACAGGGATCCGGGGCCAACGTCCTGACTTTC. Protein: CASSKRPGQGSGANVLTF.